Here is one T cell receptor (beta chain) with its context. The antigen is not known. All donors participated as healthy donors of bone marrow. The PCR was carried out with 60 Vbeta primers and 13 Jbeta primers. Using immunoSEQ multiplex PCR, the repertoire was profiled, and TCRdb retains in-frame clones only, with some absent. There are around 160,000 clones in the sample, with roughly 1.6% held by the top ten. Germline CDR1 and CDR2: LNHDA and SQIVND (reference sequence). V dropped 7 bases and J dropped 3 bases, with 24 bases sitting between them. This CDR3 spans 17 amino acids. This entry is derived from a study of cytomegalovirus exposure and HLA in healthy donors. Study-wide results and limits: Previous analysis showed most TCR beta V segments were productive about 87% or about 30% of the time. Further analysis was carried out later, and it showed several of the most significant clusters appearing linked to common viral pathogens.

V and J are TRBV19 and TRBJ1-2, with D possibly TRBD1 on 6 matching bases. This TCR was recovered from a woman in her fifties or sixties in good health and CMV-seronegative. What was sequenced was PBMCs. The CDR3 here is CASTKRRAGVLDYGYTF. The CDR3 DNA follows: TGTGCCAGTACCAAGAGGCGTGCAGGGGTCCTAGACTATGGCTACACCTTC.